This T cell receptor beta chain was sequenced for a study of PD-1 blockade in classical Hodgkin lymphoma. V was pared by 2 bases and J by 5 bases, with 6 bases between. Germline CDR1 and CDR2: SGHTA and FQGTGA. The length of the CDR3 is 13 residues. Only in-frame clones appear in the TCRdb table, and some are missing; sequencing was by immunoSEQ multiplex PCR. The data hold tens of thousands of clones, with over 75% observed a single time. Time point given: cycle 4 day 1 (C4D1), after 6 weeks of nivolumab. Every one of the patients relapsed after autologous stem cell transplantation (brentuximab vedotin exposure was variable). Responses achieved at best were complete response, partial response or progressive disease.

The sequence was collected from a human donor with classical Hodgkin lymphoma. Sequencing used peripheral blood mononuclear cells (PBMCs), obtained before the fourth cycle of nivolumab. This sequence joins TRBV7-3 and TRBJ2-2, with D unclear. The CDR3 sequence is CASSLPDTGELFF. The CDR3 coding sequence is TGTGCCAGCAGCTTACCGGATACCGGGGAGCTGTTTTTT.